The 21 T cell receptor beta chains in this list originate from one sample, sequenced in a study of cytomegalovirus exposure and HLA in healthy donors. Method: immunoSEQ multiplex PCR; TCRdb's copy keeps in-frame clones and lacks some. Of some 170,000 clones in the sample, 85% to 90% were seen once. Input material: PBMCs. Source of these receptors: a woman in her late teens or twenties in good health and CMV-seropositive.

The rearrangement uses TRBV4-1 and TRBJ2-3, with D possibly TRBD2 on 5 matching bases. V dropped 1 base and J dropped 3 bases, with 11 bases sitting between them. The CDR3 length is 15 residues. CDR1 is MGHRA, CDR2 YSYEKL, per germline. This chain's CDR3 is CASSQGTAWTDTQYF. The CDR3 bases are TGCGCCAGCAGCCAAGGGACTGCGTGGACAGATACGCAGTATTTT.

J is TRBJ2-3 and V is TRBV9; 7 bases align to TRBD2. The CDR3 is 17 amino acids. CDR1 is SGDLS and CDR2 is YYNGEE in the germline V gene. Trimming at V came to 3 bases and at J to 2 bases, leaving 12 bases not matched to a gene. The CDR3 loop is CASSGSEGGPDTDTQYF. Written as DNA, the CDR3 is TGTGCCAGCAGCGGTTCGGAGGGAGGGCCAGACACAGATACGCAGTATTTT.

The CDR3 sequence is CASSGKRNQPQHF. CDR3 DNA: TGTGCCAGCAGTGGTAAACGGAATCAGCCCCAGCATTTT. The chain couples TRBV6-1 to TRBJ1-5; D ambiguous. V dropped 4 bases and J dropped 4 bases, with 8 bases sitting between them. The CDR3 spans 13 residues. Germline CDR1 is MNHNS and CDR2 is SASEGT.

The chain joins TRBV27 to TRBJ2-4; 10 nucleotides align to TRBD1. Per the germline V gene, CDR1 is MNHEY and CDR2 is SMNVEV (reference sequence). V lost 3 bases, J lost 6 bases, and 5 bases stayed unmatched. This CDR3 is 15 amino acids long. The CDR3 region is CASSFSDRGRNIQYF. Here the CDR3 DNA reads TGTGCCAGCAGTTTCTCCGACAGGGGGCGAAACATTCAGTACTTC.

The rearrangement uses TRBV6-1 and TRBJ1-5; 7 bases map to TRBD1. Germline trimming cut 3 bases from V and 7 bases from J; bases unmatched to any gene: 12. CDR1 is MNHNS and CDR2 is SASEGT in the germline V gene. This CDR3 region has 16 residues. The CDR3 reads CASSEDPRDRLQPQHF. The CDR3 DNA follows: TGTGCCAGCAGTGAGGATCCGCGGGACAGATTACAGCCCCAGCATTTT.

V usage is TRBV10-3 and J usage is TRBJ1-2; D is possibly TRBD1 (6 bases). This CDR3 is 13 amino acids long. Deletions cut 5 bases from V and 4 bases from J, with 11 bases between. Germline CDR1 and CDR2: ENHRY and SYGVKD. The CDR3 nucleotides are TGTGCCATCAGTAACGGACAGACCTATGGCTACACCTTC. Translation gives CAISNGQTYGYTF.

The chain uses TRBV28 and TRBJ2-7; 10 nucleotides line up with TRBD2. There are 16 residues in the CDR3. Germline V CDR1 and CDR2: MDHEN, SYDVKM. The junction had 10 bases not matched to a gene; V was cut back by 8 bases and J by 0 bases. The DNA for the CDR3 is TGTGCCAGCGTGGGGACTAGCGAACGGAGCTCCTACGAGCAGTACTTC. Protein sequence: CASVGTSERSSYEQYF.

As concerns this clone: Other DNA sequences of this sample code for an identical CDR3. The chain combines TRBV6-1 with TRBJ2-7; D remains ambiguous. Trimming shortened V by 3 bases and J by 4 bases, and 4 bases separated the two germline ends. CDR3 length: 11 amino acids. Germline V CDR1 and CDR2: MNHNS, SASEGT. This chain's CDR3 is CASSDSYEQYF. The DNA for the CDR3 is TGTGCCAGCAGTGACAGTTACGAGCAGTACTTC.

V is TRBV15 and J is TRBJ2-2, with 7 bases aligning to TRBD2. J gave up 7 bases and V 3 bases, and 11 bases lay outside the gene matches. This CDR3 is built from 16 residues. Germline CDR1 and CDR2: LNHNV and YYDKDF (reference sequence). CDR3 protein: CATSRGLAGVLGELFF. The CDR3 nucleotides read TGTGCCACCAGCAGGGGGCTTGCGGGAGTCCTCGGGGAGCTGTTTTTT.

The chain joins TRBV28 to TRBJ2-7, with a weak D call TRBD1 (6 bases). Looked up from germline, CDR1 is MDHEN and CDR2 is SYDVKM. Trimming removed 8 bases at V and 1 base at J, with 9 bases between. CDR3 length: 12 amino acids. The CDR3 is CASHGQSYEQYF. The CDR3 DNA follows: TGTGCCAGCCATGGACAGTCCTACGAGCAGTACTTC.

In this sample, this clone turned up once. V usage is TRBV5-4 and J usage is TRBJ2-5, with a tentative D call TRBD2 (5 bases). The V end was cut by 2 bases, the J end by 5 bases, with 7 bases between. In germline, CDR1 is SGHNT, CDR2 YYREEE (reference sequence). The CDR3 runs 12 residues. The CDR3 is CASSLWEETQYF. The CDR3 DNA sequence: TGTGCCAGCAGCTTATGGGAGGAGACCCAGTACTTC.

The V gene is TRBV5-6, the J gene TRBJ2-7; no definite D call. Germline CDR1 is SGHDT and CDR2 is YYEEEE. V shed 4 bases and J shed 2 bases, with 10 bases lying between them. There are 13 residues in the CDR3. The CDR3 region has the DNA TGTGCCAGCAGCCAATCAGGAACCTACGAGCAGTACTTC. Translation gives CASSQSGTYEQYF.

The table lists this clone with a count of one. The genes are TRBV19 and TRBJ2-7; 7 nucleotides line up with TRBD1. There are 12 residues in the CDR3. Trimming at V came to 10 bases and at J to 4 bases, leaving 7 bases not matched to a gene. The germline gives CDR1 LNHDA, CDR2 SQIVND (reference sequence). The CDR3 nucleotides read TGTGCCACTAGACAGGGAGTTTACGAGCAGTACTTC. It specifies CATRQGVYEQYF.

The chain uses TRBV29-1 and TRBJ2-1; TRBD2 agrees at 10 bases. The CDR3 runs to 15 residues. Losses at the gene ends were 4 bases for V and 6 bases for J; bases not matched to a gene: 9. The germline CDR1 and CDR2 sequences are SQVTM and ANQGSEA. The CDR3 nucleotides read TGCAGCGTTGCTTCCGGGACTAGCGCCGTCAATGAGCAGTTCTTC. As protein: CSVASGTSAVNEQFF.

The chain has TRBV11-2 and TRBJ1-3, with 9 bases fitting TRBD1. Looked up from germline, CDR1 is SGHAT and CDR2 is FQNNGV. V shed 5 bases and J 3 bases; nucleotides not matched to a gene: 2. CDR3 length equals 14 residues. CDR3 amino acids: CASSVDRGGNTIYF. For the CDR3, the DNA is TGTGCCAGCAGCGTGGACAGGGGTGGAAACACCATATATTTT.

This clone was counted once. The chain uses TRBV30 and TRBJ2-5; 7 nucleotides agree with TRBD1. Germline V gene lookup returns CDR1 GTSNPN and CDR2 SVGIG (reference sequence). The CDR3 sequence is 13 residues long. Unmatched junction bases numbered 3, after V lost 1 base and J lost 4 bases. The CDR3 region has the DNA TGTGCCTGGAGTGGGGCAGGGGGAGAGACCCAGTACTTC. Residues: CAWSGAGGETQYF.

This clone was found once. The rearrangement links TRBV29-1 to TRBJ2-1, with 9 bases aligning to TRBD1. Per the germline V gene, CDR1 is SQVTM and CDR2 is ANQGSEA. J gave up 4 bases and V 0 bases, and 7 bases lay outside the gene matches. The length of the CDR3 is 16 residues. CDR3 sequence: CSVEDPTGGGYNEQFF. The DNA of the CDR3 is TGCAGCGTTGAAGACCCGACAGGGGGAGGGTACAATGAGCAGTTCTTC.

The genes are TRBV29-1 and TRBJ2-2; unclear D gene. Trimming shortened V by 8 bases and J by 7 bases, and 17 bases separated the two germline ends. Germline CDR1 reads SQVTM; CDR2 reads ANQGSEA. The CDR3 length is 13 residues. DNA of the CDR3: TGCAGCCCCCTCAGGCTTGCCGACGGGGAGCTGTTTTTT. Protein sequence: CSPLRLADGELFF.

The CDR3 region has the DNA TGCGCCAGCAGCCAAGATCGTCAGGGGGCAAGGTTAGGCTACGAGCAGTACTTC. This codes for CASSQDRQGARLGYEQYF. The V call is TRBV4-1, the J call TRBJ2-7, with 8 bases lining up with TRBD1. The length of the CDR3 is 18 residues. Germline lookup yields CDR1 MGHRA and CDR2 YSYEKL. With V trimmed by 0 bases and J by 3 bases, 13 bases remained unmatched.

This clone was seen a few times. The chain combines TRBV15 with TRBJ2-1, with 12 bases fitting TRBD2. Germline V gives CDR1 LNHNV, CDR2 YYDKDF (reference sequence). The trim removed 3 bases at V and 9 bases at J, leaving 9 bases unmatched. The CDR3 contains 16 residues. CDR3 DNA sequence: TGTGCCACCAGCAGGATACTAGCGGGAGGCGGGGGTGAGCAGTTCTTC. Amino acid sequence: CATSRILAGGGGEQFF. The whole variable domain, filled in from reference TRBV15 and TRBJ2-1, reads DAMVIQNPRYQVTQFGKPVTLSCSQTLNHNVMYWYQQKSSQAPKLLFHYYDKDFNNEADTPDNFQSRRPNTSFCFLDIRSPGLGDTAMYLCATSRILAGGGGEQFFGPGTRLTVL.

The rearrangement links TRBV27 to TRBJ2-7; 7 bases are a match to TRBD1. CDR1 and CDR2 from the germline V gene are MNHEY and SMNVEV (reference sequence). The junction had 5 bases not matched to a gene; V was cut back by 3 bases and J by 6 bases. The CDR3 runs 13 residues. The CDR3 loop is CASSLGQRFEQYF. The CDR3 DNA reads TGTGCCAGCAGTTTGGGACAGCGTTTCGAGCAGTACTTC.